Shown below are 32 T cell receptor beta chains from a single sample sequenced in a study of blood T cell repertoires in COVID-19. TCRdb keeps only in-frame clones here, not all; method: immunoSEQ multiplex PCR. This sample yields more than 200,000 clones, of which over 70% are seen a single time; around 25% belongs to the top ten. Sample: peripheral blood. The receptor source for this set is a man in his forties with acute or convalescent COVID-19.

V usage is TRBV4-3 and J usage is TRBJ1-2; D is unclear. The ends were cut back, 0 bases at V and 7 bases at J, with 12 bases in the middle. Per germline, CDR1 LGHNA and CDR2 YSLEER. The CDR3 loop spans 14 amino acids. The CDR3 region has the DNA TGCGCCAGCAGCCAAGATTTGGCAGTACCTGGCTACACCTTC. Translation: CASSQDLAVPGYTF.

CDR3 sequence (DNA): TGTGCCTGGGCGGGGTCCGCGAACACCGGGGAGCTGTTTTTT. Protein sequence: CAWAGSANTGELFF. The gene calls are TRBV30 and TRBJ2-2, with D maybe TRBD2 (6 bases). V was trimmed by 5 bases and J by 0 bases, leaving 10 bases between them. The CDR3 covers 14 residues. Germline V gene sequence: CDR1 GTSNPN, CDR2 SVGIG (reference sequence).

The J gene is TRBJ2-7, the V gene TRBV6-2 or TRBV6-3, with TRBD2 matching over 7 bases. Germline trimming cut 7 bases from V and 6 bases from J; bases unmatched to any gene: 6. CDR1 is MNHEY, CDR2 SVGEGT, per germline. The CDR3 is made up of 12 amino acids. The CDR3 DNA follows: TGTGCCAGCACCCCGGGGGGAATCGAGCAGTACTTC. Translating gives CASTPGGIEQYF.

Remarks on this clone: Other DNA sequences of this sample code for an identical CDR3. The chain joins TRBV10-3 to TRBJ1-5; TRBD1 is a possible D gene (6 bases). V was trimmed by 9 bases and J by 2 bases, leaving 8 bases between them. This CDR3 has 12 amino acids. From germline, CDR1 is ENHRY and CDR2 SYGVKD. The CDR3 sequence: CAIRQGNQPQHF. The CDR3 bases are TGTGCCATAAGACAGGGCAATCAGCCCCAGCATTTT.

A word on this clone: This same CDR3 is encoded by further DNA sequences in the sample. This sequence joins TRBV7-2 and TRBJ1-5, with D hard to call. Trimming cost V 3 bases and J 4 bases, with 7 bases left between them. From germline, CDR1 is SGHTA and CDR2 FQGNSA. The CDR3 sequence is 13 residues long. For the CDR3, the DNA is TGTGCCAGCAGCTTTTCGGTGAATCAGCCCCAGCATTTT. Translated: CASSFSVNQPQHF.

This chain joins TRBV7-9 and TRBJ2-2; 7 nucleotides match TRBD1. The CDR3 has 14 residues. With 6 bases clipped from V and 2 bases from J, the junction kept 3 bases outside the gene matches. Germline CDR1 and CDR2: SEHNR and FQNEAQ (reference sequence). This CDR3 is CASSRDSNTGELFF. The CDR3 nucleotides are TGTGCCAGCAGTCGGGACAGCAACACCGGGGAGCTGTTTTTT.

The CDR3 protein is CASSLISGLGDTQYF. As DNA, the CDR3 is TGTGCCAGCAGCTTAATCAGCGGGCTCGGGGATACGCAGTATTTT. The chain employs TRBV7-2 and TRBJ2-3; maybe TRBD2 (6 bases). The CDR3 loop spans 15 amino acids. Trimming left V 2 bases short and J 6 bases short, with 15 bases between. Germline-derived CDR1 and CDR2 are SGHTA and FQGNSA.

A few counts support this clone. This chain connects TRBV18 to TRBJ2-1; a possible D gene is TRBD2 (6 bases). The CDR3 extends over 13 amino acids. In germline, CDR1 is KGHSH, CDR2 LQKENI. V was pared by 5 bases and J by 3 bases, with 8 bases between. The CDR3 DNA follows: TGTGCCAGCTCAGCGGGACTCTACAATGAGCAGTTCTTC. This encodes CASSAGLYNEQFF.

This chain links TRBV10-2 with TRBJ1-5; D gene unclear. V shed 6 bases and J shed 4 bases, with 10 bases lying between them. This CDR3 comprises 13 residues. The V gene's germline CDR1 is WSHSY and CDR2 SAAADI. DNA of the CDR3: TGCGCCAGCAGAGATTACAGAAATCAGCCCCAGCATTTT. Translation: CASRDYRNQPQHF.

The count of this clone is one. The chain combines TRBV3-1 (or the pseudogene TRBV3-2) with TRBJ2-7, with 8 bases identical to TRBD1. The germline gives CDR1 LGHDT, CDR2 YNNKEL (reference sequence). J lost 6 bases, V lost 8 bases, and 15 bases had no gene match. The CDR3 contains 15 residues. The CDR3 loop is CASGWSGGRAGEQYF. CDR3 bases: TGTGCCAGCGGGTGGTCAGGGGGCCGTGCTGGCGAGCAGTACTTC.

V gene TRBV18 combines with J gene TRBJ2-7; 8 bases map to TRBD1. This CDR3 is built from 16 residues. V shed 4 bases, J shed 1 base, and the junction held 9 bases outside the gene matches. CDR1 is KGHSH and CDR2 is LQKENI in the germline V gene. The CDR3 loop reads CASSQAGQGGSYEQYF. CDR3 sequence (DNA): TGTGCCAGCTCACAGGCAGGACAGGGTGGATCCTACGAGCAGTACTTC.

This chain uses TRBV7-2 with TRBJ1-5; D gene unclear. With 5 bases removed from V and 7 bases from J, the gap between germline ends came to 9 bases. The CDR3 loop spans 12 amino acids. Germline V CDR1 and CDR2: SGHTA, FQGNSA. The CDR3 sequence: CASSPSNQPQHF. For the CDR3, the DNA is TGTGCCAGCAGCCCCAGTAACCAGCCCCAGCATTTT.

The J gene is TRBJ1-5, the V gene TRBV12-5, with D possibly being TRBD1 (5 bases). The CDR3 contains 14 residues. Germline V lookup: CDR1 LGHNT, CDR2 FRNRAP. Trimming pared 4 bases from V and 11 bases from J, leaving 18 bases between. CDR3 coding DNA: TGTGCTAGTGGTTCGGGGGACGGTGTTGGGACCCAGCATTTT. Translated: CASGSGDGVGTQHF.

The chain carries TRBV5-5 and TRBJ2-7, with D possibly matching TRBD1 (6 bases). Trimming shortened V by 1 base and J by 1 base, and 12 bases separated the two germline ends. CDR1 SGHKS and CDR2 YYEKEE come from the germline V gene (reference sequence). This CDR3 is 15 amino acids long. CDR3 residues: CASSLSGTQSYEQYF. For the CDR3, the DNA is TGTGCCAGCAGCTTGTCTGGGACACAGTCCTACGAGCAGTACTTC. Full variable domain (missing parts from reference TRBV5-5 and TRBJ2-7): DAGVTQSPTHLIKTRGQQVTLRCSPISGHKSVSWYQQVLGQGPQFIFQYYEKEERGRGNFPDRFSARQFPNYSSELNVNALLLGDSALYLCASSLSGTQSYEQYFGPGTRLTVT.

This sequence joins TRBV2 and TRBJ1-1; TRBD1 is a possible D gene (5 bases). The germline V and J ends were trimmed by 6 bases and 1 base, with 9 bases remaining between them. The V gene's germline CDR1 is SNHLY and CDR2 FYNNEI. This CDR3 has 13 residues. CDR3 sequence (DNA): TGTGCCAGCAGATCCACAGGGAACACTGAAGCTTTCTTT. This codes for CASRSTGNTEAFF.

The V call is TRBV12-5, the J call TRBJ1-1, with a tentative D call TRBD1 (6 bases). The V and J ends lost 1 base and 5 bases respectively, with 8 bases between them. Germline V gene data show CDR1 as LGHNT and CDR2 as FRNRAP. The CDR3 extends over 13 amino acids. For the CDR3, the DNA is TGTGCTAGTGGTTTGGAGGGGGGGACTGAAGCTTTCTTT. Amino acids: CASGLEGGTEAFF.

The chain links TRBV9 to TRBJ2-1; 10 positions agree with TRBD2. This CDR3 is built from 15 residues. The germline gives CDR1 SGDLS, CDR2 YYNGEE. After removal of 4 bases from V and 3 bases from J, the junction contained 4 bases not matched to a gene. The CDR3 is CASSTRLAGYNEQFF. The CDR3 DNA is TGTGCCAGCAGCACCAGACTAGCGGGCTACAATGAGCAGTTCTTC. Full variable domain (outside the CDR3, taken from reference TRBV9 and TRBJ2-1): DSGVTQTPKHLITATGQRVTLRCSPRSGDLSVYWYQQSLDQGLQFLIQYYNGEERAKGNILERFSAQQFPDLHSELNLSSLELGDSALYFCASSTRLAGYNEQFFGPGTRLTVL.

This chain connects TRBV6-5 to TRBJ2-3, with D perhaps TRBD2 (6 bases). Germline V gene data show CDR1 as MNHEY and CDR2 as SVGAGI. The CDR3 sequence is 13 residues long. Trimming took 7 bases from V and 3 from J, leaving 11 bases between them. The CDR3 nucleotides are TGTGCCAGCACGCGGGATAGAACAGATACGCAGTATTTT. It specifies CASTRDRTDTQYF.

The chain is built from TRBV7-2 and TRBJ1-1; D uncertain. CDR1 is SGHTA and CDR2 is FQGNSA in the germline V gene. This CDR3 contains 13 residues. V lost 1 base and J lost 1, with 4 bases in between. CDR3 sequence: CASSLEQNTEAFF. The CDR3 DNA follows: TGTGCCAGCAGCTTAGAGCAGAACACTGAAGCTTTCTTT. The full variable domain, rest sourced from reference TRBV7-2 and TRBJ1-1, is GAGVSQSPSNKVTEKGKDVELRCDPISGHTALYWYRQSLGQGLEFLIYFQGNSAPDKSGLPSDRFSAERTGGSVSTLTIQRTQQEDSAVYLCASSLEQNTEAFFGQGTRLTVV.

DNA for the CDR3: TGTGCCAGCAGTAACCGGGACACTAATCGCTACACCTTC. This encodes CASSNRDTNRYTF. The chain links TRBV6-2 or TRBV6-3 to TRBJ1-2; possible D gene TRBD1, 6 bases. V was clipped by 5 bases and J by 9 bases, with 16 bases between them. Germline CDR1 MNHEY, CDR2 SVGEGT. CDR3 length: 13 amino acids.

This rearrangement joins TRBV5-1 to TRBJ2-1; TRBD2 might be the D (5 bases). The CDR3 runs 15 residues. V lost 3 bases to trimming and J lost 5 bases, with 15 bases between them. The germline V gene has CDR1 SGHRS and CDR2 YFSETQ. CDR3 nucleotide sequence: TGCGCCAGCAGCTCCCGGACTGGCGTCGACAATGAGCAGTTCTTC. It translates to CASSSRTGVDNEQFF.

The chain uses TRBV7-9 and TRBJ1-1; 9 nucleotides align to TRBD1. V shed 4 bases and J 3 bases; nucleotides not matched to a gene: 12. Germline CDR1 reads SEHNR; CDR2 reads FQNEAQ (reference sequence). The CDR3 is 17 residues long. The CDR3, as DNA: TGTGCCAGCAGCTCGGACAGGGGAGGGCTTCGGGACACTGAAGCTTTCTTT. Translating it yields CASSSDRGGLRDTEAFF. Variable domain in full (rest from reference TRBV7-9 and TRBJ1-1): DTGVSQNPRHKITKRGQNVTFRCDPISEHNRLYWYRQTLGQGPEFLTYFQNEAQLEKSRLLSDRFSAERPKGSFSTLEIQRTEQGDSAMYLCASSSDRGGLRDTEAFFGQGTRLTVV.

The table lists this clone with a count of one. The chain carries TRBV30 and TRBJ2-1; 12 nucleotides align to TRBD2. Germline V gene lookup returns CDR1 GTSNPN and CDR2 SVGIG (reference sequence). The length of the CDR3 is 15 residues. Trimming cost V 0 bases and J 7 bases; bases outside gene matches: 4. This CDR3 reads CAWSVTSGRFNEQFF. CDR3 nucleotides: TGTGCCTGGAGTGTAACTAGCGGGAGGTTTAATGAGCAGTTCTTC.

The CDR3 DNA sequence: TGTGCCAGCGGCAGGGGCTATGGCTACACCTTC. Translated, it gives CASGRGYGYTF. This chain joins TRBV2 and TRBJ1-2; perhaps TRBD1 as D (6 bases). The CDR3 has 11 amino acids. Trimming cost V 8 bases and J 4 bases, with 8 bases left between them. Germline loops: CDR1 SNHLY, CDR2 FYNNEI.

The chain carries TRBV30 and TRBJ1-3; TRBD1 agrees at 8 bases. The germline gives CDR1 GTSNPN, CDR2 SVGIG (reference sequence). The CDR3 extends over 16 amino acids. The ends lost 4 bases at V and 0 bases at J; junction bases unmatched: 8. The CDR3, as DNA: TGTGCCTGGAACGGACAGGGATTGCGCTCTGGAAACACCATATATTTT. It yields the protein CAWNGQGLRSGNTIYF.

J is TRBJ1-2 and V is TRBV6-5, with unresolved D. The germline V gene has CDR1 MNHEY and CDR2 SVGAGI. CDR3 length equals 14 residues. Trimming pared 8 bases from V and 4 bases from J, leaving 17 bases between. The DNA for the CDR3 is TGTGCCAGCCGGGAGACGGGGTTAAGCTATGGCTACACCTTC. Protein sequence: CASRETGLSYGYTF.

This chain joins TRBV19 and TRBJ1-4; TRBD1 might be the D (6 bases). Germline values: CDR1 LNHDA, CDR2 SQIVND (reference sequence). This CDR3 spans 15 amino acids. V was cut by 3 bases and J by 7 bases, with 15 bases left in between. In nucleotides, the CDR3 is TGTGCCAGTAGTATCAAGAGGGGGGGCACTGAAAAACTGTTTTTT. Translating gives CASSIKRGGTEKLFF. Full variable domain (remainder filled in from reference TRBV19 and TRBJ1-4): DGGITQSPKYLFRKEGQNVTLSCEQNLNHDAMYWYRQDPGQGLRLIYYSQIVNDFQKGDIAEGYSVSREKKESFPLTVTSAQKNPTAFYLCASSIKRGGTEKLFFGSGTQLSVL.

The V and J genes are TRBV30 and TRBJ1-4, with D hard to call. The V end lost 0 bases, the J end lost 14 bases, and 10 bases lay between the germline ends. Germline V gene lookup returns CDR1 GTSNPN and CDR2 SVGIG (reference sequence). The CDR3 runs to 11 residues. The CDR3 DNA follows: TGTGCCTGGAGTGTAGAACACCAGCTGTTTTTT. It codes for CAWSVEHQLFF.

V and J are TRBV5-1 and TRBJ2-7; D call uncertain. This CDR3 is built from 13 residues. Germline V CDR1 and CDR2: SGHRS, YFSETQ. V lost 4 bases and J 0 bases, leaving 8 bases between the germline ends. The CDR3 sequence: CASSLWSSYEQYF. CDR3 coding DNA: TGCGCCAGCAGCCTTTGGAGCTCCTACGAGCAGTACTTC.

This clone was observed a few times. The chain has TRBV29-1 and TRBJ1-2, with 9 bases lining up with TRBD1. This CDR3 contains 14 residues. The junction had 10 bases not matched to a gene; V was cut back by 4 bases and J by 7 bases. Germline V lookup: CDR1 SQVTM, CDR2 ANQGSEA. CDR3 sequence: CSVASTGGSSGYTF. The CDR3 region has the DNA TGCAGCGTTGCATCAACAGGGGGCTCTAGTGGCTACACCTTC.

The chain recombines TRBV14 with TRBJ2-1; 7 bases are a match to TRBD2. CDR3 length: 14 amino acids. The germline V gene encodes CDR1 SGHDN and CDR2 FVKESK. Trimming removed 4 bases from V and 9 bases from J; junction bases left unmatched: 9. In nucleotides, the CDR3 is TGTGCCAGCAGCCTCCGGGACTACTACCGTGAGCAGTTCTTC. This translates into CASSLRDYYREQFF.

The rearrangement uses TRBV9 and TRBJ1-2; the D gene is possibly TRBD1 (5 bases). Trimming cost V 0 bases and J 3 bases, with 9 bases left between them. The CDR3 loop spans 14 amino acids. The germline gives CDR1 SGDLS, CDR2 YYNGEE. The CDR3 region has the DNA TGTGCCAGCAGCGTAGGGGGCTGGGACTATGGCTACACCTTC. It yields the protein CASSVGGWDYGYTF.